This T cell receptor (beta chain) was identified during a study of T cells in tuberculosis. Time point indicated: new active TB diagnosis, blood taken before or within 7 days of starting treatment. Sequenced by immunoSEQ multiplex PCR; TCRdb stores in-frame clones only, minus some. The data hold tens of thousands of clones, with around 85% observed a single time. The germline V and J ends were trimmed by 1 base and 3 bases, with 13 bases remaining between them. Germline values: CDR1 MGHRA, CDR2 YSYEKL. CDR3 length: 15 amino acids. This receptor was identified in an adult with tuberculosis. Sequencing used PBMCs, obtained at tuberculosis diagnosis. The gene calls are TRBV4-1 and TRBJ2-7, with D tentatively TRBD1 (6 bases). This CDR3 is CASSQAGAHNYEQYF. For the CDR3, the DNA is TGCGCCAGCAGCCAAGCAGGGGCCCATAACTACGAGCAGTACTTC.